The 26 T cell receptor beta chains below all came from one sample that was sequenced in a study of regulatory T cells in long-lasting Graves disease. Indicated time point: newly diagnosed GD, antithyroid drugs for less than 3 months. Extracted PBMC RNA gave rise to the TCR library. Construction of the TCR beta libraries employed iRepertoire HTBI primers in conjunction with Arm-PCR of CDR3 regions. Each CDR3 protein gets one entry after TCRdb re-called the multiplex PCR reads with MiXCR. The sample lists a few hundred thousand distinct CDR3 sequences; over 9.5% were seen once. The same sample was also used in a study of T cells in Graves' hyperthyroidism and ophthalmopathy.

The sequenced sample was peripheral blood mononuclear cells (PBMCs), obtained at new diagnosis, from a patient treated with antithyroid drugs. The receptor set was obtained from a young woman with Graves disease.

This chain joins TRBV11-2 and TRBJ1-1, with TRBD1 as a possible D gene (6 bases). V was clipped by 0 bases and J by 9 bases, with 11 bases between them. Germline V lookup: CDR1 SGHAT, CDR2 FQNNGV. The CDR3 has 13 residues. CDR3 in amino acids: CASSLDGGQKAFF. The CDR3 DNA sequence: TGTGCCAGCAGCTTAGATGGGGGGCAAAAAGCTTTCTTT.

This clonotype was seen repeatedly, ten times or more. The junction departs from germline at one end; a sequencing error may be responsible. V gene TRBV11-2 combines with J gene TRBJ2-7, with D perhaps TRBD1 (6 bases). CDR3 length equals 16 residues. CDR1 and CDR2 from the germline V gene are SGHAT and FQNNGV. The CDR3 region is CASSQGVGQSSYEQYF. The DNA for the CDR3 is TGCGCCAGCAGCCAAGGGGTCGGACAGAGCTCCTACGAGCAGTACTTC.

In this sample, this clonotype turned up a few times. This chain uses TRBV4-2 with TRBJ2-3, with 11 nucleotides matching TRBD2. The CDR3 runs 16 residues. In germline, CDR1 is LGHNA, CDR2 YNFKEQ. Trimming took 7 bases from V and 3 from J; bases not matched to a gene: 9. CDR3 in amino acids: CASTPLAGGSTDTQYF. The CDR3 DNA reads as TGTGCCAGCACACCTCTAGCGGGGGGTTCAACAGATACGCAGTATTTT.

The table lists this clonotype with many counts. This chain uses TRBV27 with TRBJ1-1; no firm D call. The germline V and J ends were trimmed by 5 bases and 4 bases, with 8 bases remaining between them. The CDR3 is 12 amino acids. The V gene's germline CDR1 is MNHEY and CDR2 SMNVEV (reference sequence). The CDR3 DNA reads TGTGCCAGCAGTACCTTGGGCACTGAAGCTTTCTTT. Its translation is CASSTLGTEAFF.

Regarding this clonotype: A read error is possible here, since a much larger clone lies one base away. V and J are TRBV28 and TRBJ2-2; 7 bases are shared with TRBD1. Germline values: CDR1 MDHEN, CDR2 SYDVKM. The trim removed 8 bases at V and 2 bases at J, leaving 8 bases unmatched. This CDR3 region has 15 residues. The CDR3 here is CASGEGALNTGELFF. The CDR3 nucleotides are TGTGCCAGCGGTGAGGGGGCTTTAAACACCGGGGAGCTGTTTTTT.

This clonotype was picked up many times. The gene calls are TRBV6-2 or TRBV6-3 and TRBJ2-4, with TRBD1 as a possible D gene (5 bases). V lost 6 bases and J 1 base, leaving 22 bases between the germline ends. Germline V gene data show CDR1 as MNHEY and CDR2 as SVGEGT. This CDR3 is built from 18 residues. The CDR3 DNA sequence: TGTGCCAGCAGCCAGATTCAGGGCTCGGTGTTGGCCAAAAACATTCAGTACTTC. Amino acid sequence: CASSQIQGSVLAKNIQYF.

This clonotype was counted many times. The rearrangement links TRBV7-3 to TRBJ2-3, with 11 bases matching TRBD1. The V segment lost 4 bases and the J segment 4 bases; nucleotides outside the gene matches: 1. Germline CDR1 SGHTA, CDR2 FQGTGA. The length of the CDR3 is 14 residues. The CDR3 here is CASSWTGGADTQYF. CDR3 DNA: TGTGCCAGCAGCTGGACAGGGGGCGCAGATACGCAGTATTTT.

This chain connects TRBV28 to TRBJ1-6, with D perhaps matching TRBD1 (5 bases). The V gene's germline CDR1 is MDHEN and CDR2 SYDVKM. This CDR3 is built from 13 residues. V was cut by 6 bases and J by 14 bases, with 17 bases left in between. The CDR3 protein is CASSRVGDRSLHF. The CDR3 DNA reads TGTGCCAGCAGCCGAGTGGGGGATCGTTCCCTCCACTTT.

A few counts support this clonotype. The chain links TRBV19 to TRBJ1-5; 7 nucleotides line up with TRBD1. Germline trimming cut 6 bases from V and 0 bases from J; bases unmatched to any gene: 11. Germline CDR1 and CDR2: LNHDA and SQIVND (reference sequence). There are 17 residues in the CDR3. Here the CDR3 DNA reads TGTGCCAGTAGAACTACAGGGGCTCTTTATAGCAATCAGCCCCAGCATTTT. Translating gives CASRTTGALYSNQPQHF.

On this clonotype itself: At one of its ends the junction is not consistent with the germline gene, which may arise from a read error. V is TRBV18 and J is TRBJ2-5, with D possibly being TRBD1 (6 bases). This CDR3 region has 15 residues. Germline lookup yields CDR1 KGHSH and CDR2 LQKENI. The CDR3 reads CASSPARGTQQTQYF. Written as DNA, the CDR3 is TGTGCCAGCTCACCTGCTAGGGGGACCCAACAGACCCAGTACTTC.

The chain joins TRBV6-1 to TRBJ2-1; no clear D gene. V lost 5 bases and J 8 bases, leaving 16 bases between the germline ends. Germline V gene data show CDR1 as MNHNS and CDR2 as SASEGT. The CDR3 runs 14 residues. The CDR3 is CASSTGPWKDEQFF. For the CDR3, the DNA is TGTGCCAGCAGTACTGGGCCATGGAAGGATGAGCAGTTCTTC.

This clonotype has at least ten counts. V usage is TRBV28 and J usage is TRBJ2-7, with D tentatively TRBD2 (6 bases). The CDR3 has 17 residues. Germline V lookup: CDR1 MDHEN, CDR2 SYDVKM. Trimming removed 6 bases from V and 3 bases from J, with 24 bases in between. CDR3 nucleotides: TGTGCCAGCAGCACCCCCGGGGGAGGCGTCTTCGACTACGAGCAGTACGTC. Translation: CASSTPGGGVFDYEQYV.

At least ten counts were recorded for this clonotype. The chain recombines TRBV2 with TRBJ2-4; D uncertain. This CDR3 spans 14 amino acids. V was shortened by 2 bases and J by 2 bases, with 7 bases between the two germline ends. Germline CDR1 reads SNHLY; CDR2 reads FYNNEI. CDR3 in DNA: TGTGCCAGCAGTGAATCCAGATCCAAAAACATTCAGTACTTC. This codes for CASSESRSKNIQYF.

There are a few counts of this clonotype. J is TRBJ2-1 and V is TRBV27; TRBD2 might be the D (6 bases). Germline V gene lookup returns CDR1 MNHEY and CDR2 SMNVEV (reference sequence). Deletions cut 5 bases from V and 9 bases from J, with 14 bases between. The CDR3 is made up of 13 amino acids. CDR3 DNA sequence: TGTGCCAGCAGTGCCGGACTAAGGGGTGAGCAGTTCTTC. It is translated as CASSAGLRGEQFF.

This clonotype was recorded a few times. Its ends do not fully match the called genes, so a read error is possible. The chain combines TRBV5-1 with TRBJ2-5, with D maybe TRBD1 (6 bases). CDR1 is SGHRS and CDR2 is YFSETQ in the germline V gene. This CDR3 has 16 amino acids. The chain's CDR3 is CASSLGVGEQGEPQYF. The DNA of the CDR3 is TGCGCCAGCAGCTTGGGAGTAGGAGAACAGGGAGAGCCCCAGTACTTC. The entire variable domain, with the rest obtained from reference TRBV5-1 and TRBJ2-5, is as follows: KAGVTQTPRYLIKTRGQQVTLSCSPISGHRSVSWYQQTPGQGLQFLFEYFSETQRNKGNFPGRFSGRQFSNSRSEMNVSTLELGDSALYLCASSLGVGEQGEPQYFGPGTRLLVL.

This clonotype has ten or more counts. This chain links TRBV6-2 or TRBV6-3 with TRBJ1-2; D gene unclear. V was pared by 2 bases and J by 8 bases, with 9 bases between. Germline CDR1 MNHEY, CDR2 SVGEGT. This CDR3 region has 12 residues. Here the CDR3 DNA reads TGTGCCAGCAGTTACGGGCAAGGCGGCTACACCTTC. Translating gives CASSYGQGGYTF.

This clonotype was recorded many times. The CDR3 sequence: CASRETQYSYEQYV. DNA of the CDR3: TGTGCCAGCCGCGAGACCCAGTATTCCTACGAGCAGTACGTC. The V and J genes are TRBV27 and TRBJ2-7; D uncertain. Per the germline V gene, CDR1 is MNHEY and CDR2 is SMNVEV (reference sequence). The CDR3 is 14 residues long. Trimming left V 8 bases short and J 1 base short, with 15 bases between.

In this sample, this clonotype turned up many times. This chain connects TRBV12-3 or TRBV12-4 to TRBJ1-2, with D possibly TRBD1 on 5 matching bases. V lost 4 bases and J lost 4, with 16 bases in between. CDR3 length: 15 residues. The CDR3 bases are TGTGCCAGCAGTTCCGAATTCGGGGCCTTCTATGGCTACACCTTC. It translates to CASSSEFGAFYGYTF.

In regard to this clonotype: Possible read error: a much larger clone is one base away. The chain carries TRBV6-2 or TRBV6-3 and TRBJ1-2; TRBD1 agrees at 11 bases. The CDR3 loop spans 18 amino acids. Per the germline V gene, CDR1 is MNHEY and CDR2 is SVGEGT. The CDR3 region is CDSSYRRGQGAIGYGYTF. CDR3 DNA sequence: TGTGACAGCAGTTACAGGCGAGGACAGGGGGCGATCGGCTATGGCTACACCTTC.

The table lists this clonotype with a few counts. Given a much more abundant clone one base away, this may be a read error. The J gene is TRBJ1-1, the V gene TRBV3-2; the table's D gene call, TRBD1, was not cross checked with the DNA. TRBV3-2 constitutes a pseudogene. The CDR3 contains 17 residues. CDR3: CACSQDLGAGKNTEAFF. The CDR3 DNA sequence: TGTGCCTGCAGCCAAGATCTGGGGGCCGGGAAAAACACTGAAGCTTTCTTT.

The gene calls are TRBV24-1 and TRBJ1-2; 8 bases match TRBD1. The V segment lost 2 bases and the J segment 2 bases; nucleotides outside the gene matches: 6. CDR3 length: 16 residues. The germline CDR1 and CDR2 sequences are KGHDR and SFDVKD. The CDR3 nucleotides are TGTGCCACCAGTGATTCGCGACAGGGGTCGAACTATGGCTACACCTTC. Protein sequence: CATSDSRQGSNYGYTF.

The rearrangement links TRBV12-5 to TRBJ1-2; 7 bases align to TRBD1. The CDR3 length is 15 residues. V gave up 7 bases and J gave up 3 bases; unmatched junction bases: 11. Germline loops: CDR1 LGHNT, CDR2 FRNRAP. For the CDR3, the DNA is TGTGCTAGTGTCCCAGACAGGGATCGGTACTATGGCTACACCTTC. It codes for CASVPDRDRYYGYTF.

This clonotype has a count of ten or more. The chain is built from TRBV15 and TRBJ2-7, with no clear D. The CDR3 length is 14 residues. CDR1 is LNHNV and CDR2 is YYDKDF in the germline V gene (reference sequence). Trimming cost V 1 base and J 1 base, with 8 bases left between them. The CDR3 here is CATSRAVPSYEQYF. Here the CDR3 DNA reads TGTGCCACCAGCAGAGCAGTTCCATCCTACGAGCAGTACTTC.

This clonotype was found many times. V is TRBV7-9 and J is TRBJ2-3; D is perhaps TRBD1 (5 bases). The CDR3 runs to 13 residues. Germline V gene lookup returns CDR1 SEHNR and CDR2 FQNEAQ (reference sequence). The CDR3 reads CASQKGYTDTQYF. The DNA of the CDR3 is TGTGCGAGCCAAAAGGGGTACACAGATACGCAGTATTTT.

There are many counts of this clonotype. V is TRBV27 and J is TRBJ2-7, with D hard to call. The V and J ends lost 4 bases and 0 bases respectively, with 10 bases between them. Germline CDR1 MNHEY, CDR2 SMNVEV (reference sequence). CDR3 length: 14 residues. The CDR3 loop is CASSSPLSSYEQYF. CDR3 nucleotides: TGTGCCAGCAGTTCCCCCCTCAGCTCCTACGAGCAGTACTTC.

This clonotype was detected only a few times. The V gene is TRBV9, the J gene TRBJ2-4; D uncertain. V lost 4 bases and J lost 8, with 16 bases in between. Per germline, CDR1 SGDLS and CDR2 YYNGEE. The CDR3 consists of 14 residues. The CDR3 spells CASSPRRFTDIQYF. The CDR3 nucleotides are TGTGCCAGCAGCCCCCGCAGGTTTACCGACATTCAGTACTTC.